The rows below give T cell receptor beta chains drawn from one sample of a study of T-cell reconstitution after alpha-beta-depleted transplantation in children. TCRdb reanalysed the PCR reads using MiXCR and keeps one entry per CDR3 protein. The data show 120,000 or so distinct CDR3 sequences, with approximately 10% seen just once and more than 7% held by the top ten. Material: PBMCs from the stem cell graft donor, obtained from the stem cell graft. These receptor sequences come from a human donor who donated a stem cell graft to a child with acute lymphoblastic leukemia. CDR3s include the opening cysteine and the closing phenylalanine or tryptophan. Rows give clone size only sometimes, using once, few, many, or a class for an expanded clone.

clone_size v_call cdr3_length cdr3_aa
many TRBV30 13 CAWSGTRLGGYTF
many TRBV9 15 CASSVYSASTDTQYF
NA TRBV3-1 17 CASSHGPGRSGNQPQHF
many TRBV29-1 11 CSGSDHYEQYF
many TRBV6-1 13 CASSGDFQETQYF
many TRBV20-1 14 CSARTSGLNYEQYF
many TRBV29-1 12 CSVEKVGGELFF
many TRBV7-9 16 CASSSETSGATDTQYF
many TRBV9 15 CASSVVADPLGEQYF
many TRBV15 20 CATSRGGQGAVIGRGNIQYF